These 7 T cell receptor beta chains originate from one sample sequenced in a study of blood T cells in healthy people across ages. The use of a sample-barcoded 5' primer and a J-beta primer mix characterized a second PCR of about 7 to 12 cycles. TCRdb fed the 5' RACE reads into MiXCR, producing one record per CDR3 protein. This sample carries approximately 850,000 distinct CDR3 sequences, 58% of them seen once, and the ten largest clones take 20% to 25%. Sequencing was done on a sample of blood. The receptors stem from a young man in good health.

The gene calls are TRBV20-1 and TRBJ2-3; 8 bases match TRBD2. The CDR3 contains 12 residues. Germline V gives CDR1 DFQATT, CDR2 SNEGSKA (reference sequence). The V and J ends lost 8 bases and 1 base, in that order; junction bases with no gene match: 2. The CDR3 DNA reads as TGCAGTAGCGGGAGTGGCACAGATACGCAGTATTTT. Translating gives CSSGSGTDTQYF.

The chain recombines TRBV6-1 with TRBJ1-1, with D unresolved. Trimming took 5 bases from V and 2 from J, leaving 9 bases between them. Per the germline V gene, CDR1 is MNHNS and CDR2 is SASEGT. The CDR3 loop spans 13 amino acids. The CDR3 DNA follows: TGTGCCAGCAGTCACGACACCAACACTGAAGCTTTCTTT. It encodes CASSHDTNTEAFF.

The rearrangement uses TRBV28 and TRBJ1-2; possibly TRBD1 for D (5 bases). The CDR3 has 16 amino acids. V lost 5 bases and J 0 bases, leaving 16 bases between the germline ends. Germline V lookup: CDR1 MDHEN, CDR2 SYDVKM. CDR3 nucleotide sequence: TGTGCCAGCAGTGGTCCCCGGGGCAGAACTAACTATGGCTACACCTTC. Translating it yields CASSGPRGRTNYGYTF.

The J gene is TRBJ2-2, the V gene TRBV2; perhaps TRBD1 as D (8 bases). CDR1 is SNHLY and CDR2 is FYNNEI in the germline V gene. The CDR3 runs to 16 residues. The V gene lost 6 bases and the J gene lost 2 bases, with 16 bases spanning the gap. CDR3 nucleotides: TGTGCCAGCAGGGACAGGGAGGGAAGAAACACCGGGGAGCTGTTTTTT. Its protein product is CASRDREGRNTGELFF.

This chain connects TRBV7-2 to TRBJ2-5, with D perhaps matching TRBD1 or TRBD2 (6 bases each). Germline V CDR1 and CDR2: SGHTA, FQGNSA. CDR3 length: 15 amino acids. V gave up 1 base and J gave up 6 bases, with 15 bases separating them. CDR3 region: CASSLEGGRRKTQYF. The DNA of the CDR3 is TGTGCCAGCAGCTTAGAAGGGGGGCGGAGGAAGACCCAGTACTTC.

This clonotype was observed a handful of times. The chain couples TRBV6-5 to TRBJ1-2; no reliable D call. V dropped 2 bases and J dropped 0 bases, with 7 bases sitting between them. Germline CDR1 is MNHEY and CDR2 is SVGAGI. The CDR3 is 14 residues long. CDR3 bases: TGTGCCAGCAGTTACCGGGTCCCTAACTATGGCTACACCTTC. It codes for CASSYRVPNYGYTF.

The chain is built from TRBV12-3 or TRBV12-4 and TRBJ2-1, with D tentatively TRBD2 (5 bases). CDR3 length: 13 residues. Trimming took 3 bases from V and 10 from J, leaving 13 bases between them. The CDR3 DNA reads TGTGCCAGCAGTTTTACCGAGGGCATAGAGCAGTTCTTC. Its translation is CASSFTEGIEQFF.